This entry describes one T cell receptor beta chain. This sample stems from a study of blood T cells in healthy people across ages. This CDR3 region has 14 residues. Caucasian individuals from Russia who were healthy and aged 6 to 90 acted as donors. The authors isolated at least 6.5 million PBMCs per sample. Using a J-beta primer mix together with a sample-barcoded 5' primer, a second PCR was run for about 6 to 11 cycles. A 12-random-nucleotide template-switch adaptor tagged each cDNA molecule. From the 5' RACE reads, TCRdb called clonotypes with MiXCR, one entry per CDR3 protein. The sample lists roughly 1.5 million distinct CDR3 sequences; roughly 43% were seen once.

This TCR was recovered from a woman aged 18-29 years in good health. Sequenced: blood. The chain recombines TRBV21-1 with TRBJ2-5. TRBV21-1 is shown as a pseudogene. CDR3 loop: CASSKPDIRETQYF. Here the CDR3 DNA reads TGTGCCAGCAGCAAACCCGACATCAGGGAGACCCAGTACTTC.